The 7 T cell receptor beta chains below come from one sample, sequenced in a study of CD8+ T cells in alopecia areata. The sequencing template was cDNA reverse transcribed from extracted RNA. Generated by immunoSEQ multiplex PCR, the TCRdb table keeps only in-frame clones and is missing some. The sample includes 35,000 to 50,000 clones, roughly 65% of them seen just once. Treatment given: oral pan-JAK inhibitor, 5-10 mg twice daily. The sample here was CD8+ T cells sorted from blood, taken at week 4, from a patient treated with tofacitinib. The source of these receptors is a human donor with alopecia areata.

This clone is a singleton in its sample. This chain links TRBV11-2 with TRBJ2-7; a weak D match, TRBD1 (5 bases). Trimming removed 1 base at V and 7 bases at J, with 11 bases between. Germline V gene data show CDR1 as SGHAT and CDR2 as FQNNGV. This CDR3 has 13 amino acids. The CDR3 region has the DNA TGTGCCAGCAGCTTAGGGGGCGGCCGGGAGCAGTACTTC. Residues: CASSLGGGREQYF.

J is TRBJ2-3 and V is TRBV7-2, with 7 bases aligning to TRBD1. The germline V gene has CDR1 SGHTA and CDR2 FQGNSA. The V gene end was trimmed by 5 bases and the J gene end by 6 bases; junction bases not matched to a gene: 11. This CDR3 is 15 amino acids long. The CDR3 bases are TGTGCCAGCAGCCCAGGACAGGCCCTACGGGATACGCAGTATTTT. This encodes CASSPGQALRDTQYF.

This clone has more than one count but fewer than ten. This sequence joins TRBV7-2 and TRBJ2-3; D unclear. Germline CDR1 is SGHTA and CDR2 is FQGNSA. Trimming pared 2 bases from V and 4 bases from J, leaving 7 bases between. The CDR3 length is 13 residues. The CDR3 bases are TGTGCCAGCAGCTTACTATCTGCAGATACGCAGTATTTT. It translates to CASSLLSADTQYF.

This clone was seen once. V usage is TRBV29-1 and J usage is TRBJ1-1; D uncertain. The germline V and J ends were trimmed by 5 bases and 7 bases, with 14 bases remaining between them. CDR1 is SQVTM and CDR2 is ANQGSEA in the germline V gene. The CDR3 length is 12 residues. CDR3 sequence reads: CSVNDPYIEAFF. The CDR3 DNA follows: TGCAGCGTTAACGACCCTTACATTGAAGCTTTCTTT.

V is TRBV29-1 and J is TRBJ2-3; D is possibly TRBD2 (5 bases). The CDR3 is made up of 13 amino acids. The germline V gene has CDR1 SQVTM and CDR2 ANQGSEA. CDR3 region: CTGREAETDTQYF. The CDR3 nucleotides read TGCACCGGCCGGGAAGCGGAGACAGATACGCAGTATTTT.

The chain has TRBV29-1 and TRBJ2-4, with 8 bases fitting TRBD2. The junction had 8 bases not matched to a gene; V was cut back by 4 bases and J by 9 bases. The V gene's germline CDR1 is SQVTM and CDR2 ANQGSEA. CDR3 length: 13 amino acids. The chain's CDR3 is CSVAGGKASIQYF. The CDR3 DNA sequence: TGCAGCGTTGCGGGAGGGAAGGCGAGCATTCAGTACTTC.

The chain carries TRBV11-2 and TRBJ2-7; D tentatively fits TRBD1 or TRBD2 (5 bases each). V was pared by 3 bases and J by 6 bases, with 12 bases between. This CDR3 is built from 13 residues. The germline gives CDR1 SGHAT, CDR2 FQNNGV. CDR3 DNA sequence: TGTGCCAGCAGCTTGGGGACCGTAGGCGAGCAGTACTTC. As protein: CASSLGTVGEQYF. Supplemented by reference TRBV11-2 and TRBJ2-7, the full variable domain reads EAGVAQSPRYKIIEKRQSVAFWCNPISGHATLYWYQQILGQGPKLLIQFQNNGVVDDSQLPKDRFSAERLKGVDSTLKIQPAKLEDSAVYLCASSLGTVGEQYFGPGTRLTVT.